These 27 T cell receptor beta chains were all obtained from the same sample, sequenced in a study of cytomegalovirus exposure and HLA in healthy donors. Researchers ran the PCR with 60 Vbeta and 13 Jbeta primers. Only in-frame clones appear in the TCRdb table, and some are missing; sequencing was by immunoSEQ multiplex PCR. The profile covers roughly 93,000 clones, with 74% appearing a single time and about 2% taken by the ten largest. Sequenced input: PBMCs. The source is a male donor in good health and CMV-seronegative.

As DNA, the CDR3 is TGCGCCAGCAGCCAAGATGTCGGACTAGCGAGCAACAATGAGCAGTTCTTC. As protein: CASSQDVGLASNNEQFF. This sequence joins TRBV4-3 and TRBJ2-1, with 9 positions matching TRBD2. The CDR3 has 17 residues. Germline CDR1 LGHNA, CDR2 YSLEER. V lost 0 bases, J lost 5 bases, and 8 bases stayed unmatched.

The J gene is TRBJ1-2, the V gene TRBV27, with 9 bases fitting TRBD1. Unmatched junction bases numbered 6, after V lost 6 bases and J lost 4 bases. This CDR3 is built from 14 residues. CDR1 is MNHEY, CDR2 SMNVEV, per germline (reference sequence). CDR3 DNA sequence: TGTGCCAGCAGGGCGGGACAGGGATTCTATGGCTACACCTTC. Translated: CASRAGQGFYGYTF.

Here the CDR3 reads CASTPKRERSYTF. The DNA of the CDR3 is TGTGCCAGCACCCCAAAAAGGGAGAGGAGCTACACCTTC. The chain recombines TRBV6-6 with TRBJ1-2, with D unclear. There are 13 residues in the CDR3. From germline, CDR1 is MNHNY and CDR2 SVGAGI (reference sequence). V was shortened by 7 bases and J by 9 bases, with 18 bases between the two germline ends.

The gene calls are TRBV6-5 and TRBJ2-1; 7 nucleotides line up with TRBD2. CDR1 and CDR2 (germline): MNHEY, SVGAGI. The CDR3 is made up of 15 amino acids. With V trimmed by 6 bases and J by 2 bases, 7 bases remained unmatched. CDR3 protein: CASSEGAGTYNEQFF. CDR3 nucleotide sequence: TGTGCCAGCAGCGAGGGAGCGGGAACCTACAATGAGCAGTTCTTC.

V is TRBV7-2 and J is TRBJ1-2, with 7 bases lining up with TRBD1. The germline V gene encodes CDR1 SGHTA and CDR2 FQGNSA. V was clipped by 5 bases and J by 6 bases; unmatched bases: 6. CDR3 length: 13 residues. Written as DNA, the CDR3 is TGTGCCAGCAGCCAGACAGGGAAGGATGGCTACACCTTC. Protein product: CASSQTGKDGYTF.

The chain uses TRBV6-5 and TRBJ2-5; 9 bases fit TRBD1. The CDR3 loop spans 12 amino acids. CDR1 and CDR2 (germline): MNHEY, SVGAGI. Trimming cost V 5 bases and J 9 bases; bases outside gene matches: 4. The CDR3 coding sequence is TGTGCCAGCAGTCGGGACAGGGCGTCCCAGTACTTC. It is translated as CASSRDRASQYF.

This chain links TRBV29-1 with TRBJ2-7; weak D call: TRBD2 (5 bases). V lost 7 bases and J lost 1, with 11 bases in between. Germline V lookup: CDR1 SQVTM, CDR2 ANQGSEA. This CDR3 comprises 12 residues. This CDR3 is CSAREGSYEQYF. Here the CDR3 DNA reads TGCAGCGCCAGAGAGGGATCCTACGAGCAGTACTTC.

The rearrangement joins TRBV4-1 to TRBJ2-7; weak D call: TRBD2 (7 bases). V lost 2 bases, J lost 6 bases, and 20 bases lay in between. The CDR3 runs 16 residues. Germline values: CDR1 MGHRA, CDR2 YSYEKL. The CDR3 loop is CASSQQIGGGPPEQYF. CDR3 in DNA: TGCGCCAGCAGCCAACAGATAGGCGGGGGCCCTCCCGAGCAGTACTTC.

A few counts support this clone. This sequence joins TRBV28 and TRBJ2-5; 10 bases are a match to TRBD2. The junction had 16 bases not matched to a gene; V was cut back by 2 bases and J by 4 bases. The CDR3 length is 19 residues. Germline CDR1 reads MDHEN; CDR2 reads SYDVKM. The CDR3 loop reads CASSLRFFHGTSVPETQYF. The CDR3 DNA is TGTGCCAGCAGTTTACGCTTTTTCCACGGGACTAGCGTCCCAGAGACCCAGTACTTC.

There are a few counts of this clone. This CDR3 is CASSNAGTGDYEQYF. DNA of the CDR3: TGTGCCAGCAGCAATGCCGGGACAGGAGACTACGAGCAGTACTTC. This rearrangement joins TRBV7-9 to TRBJ2-7, with 8 bases matching TRBD1. With 5 bases clipped from V and 3 bases from J, the junction kept 9 bases outside the gene matches. This CDR3 is built from 15 residues. CDR1 and CDR2 (germline): SEHNR, FQNEAQ (reference sequence).

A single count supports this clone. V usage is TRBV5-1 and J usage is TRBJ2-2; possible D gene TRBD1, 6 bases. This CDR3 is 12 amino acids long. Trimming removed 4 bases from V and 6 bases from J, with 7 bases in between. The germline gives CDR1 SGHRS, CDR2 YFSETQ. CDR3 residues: CASSPGAGELFF. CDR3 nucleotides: TGCGCCAGCAGCCCAGGGGCCGGGGAGCTGTTTTTT.

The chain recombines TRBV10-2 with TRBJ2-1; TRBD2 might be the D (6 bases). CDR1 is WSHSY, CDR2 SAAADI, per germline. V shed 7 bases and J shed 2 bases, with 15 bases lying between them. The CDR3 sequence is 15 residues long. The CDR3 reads CASKLAGSPYNEQFF. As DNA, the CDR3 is TGCGCCAGCAAACTCGCGGGATCCCCCTACAATGAGCAGTTCTTC.

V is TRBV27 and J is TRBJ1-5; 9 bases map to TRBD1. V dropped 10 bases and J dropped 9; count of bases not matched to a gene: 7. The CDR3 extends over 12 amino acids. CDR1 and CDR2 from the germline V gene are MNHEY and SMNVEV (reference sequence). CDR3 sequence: CATGTGNWPQHF. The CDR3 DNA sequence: TGTGCCACCGGGACAGGGAACTGGCCCCAGCATTTT.

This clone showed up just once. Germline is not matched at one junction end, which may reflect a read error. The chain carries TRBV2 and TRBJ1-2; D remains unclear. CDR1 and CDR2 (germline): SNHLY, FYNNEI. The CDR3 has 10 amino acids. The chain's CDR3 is CASSNYGHTF. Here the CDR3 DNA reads TGTGCCAGCAGTAACTATGGCCACACCTTC.

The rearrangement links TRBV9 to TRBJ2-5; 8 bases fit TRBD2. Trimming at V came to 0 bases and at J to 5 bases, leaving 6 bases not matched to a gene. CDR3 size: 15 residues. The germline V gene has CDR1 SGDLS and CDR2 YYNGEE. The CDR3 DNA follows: TGTGCCAGCAGCGTAGGGGGACTAGGTTACGAGACCCAGTACTTC. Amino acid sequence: CASSVGGLGYETQYF.

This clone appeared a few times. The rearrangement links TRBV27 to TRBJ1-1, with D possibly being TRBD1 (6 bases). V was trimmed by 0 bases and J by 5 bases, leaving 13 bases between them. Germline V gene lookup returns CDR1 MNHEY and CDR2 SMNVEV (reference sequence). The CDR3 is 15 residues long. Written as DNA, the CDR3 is TGTGCCAGCAGTTTATCGGCCAGGGGCAGGACTGAAGCTTTCTTT. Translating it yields CASSLSARGRTEAFF.

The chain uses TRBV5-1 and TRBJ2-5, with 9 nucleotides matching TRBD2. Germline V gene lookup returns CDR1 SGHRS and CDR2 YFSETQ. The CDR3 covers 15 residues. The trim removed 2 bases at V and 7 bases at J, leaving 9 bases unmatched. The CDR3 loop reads CASSLNSGSGGTQYF. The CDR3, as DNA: TGCGCCAGCAGCTTAAATAGCGGGAGTGGAGGGACCCAGTACTTC.

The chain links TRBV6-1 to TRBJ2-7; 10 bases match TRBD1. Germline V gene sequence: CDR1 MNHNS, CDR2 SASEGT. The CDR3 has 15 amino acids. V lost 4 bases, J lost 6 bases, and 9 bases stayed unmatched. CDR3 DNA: TGTGCCAGCAGTGCGGGACAGGGGTTTTCCGGCGAGCAGTACTTC. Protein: CASSAGQGFSGEQYF.

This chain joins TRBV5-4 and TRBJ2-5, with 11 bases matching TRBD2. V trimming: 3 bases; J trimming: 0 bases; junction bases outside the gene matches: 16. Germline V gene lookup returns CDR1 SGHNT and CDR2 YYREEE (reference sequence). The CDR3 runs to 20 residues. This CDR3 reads CASSSLVTLGLAGHQETQYF. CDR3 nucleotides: TGTGCCAGCAGCTCGCTCGTAACATTAGGACTAGCGGGTCACCAAGAGACCCAGTACTTC.

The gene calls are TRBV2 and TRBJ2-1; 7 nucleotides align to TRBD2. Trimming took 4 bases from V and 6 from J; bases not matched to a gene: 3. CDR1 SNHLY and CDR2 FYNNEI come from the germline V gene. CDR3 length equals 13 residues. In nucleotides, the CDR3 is TGTGCCAGCAGTGCGGCTAGCGGCAATGAGCAGTTCTTC. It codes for CASSAASGNEQFF.

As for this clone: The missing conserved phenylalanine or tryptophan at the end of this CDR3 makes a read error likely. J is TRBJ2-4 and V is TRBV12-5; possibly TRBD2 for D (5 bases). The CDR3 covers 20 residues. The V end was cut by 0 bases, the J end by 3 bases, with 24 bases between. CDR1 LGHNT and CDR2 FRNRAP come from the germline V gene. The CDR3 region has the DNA TGTGCTAGTGGTTTGGTAGAAAGCAGACGCCCCGGGGTTAGCAAAAACATTCAGTACGTC. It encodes CASGLVESRRPGVSKNIQYV.

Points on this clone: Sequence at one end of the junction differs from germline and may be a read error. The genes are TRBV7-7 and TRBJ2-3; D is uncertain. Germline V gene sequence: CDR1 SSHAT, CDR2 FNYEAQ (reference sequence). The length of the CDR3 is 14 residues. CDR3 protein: CASSLNLVTDTQYF. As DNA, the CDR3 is TGTGCTAGCAGCTTGAATTTAGTTACAGATACGCAGTATTTT.

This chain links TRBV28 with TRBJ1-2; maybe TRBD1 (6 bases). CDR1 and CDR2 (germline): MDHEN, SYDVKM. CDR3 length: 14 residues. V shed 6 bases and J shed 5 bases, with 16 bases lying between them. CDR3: CASSEAQGWYGYTF. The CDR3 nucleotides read TGTGCCAGCAGCGAGGCACAGGGATGGTATGGCTACACCTTC.

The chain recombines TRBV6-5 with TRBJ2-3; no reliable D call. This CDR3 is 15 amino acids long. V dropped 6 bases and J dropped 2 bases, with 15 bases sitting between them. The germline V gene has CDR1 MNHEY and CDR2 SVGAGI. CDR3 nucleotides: TGTGCCAGCAGCCTACAGCATCCCTCCACAGATACGCAGTATTTT. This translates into CASSLQHPSTDTQYF.

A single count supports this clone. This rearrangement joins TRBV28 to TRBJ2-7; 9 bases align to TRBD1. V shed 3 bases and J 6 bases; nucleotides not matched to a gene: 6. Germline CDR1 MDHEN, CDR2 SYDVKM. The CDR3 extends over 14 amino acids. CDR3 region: CASSFLQGASEQYF. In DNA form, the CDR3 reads TGTGCCAGCAGTTTTTTACAGGGGGCCAGCGAGCAGTACTTC.

CDR3 nucleotide sequence: TGTGCCAGTAGTATCCTCGCTAAGTCCGAGGAGACCCAGTACTTC. Its translation is CASSILAKSEETQYF. This chain connects TRBV19 to TRBJ2-5; D call uncertain. Germline assignment: CDR1 LNHDA and CDR2 SQIVND (reference sequence). The CDR3 extends over 15 amino acids. V shed 3 bases and J shed 5 bases, with 16 bases lying between them.

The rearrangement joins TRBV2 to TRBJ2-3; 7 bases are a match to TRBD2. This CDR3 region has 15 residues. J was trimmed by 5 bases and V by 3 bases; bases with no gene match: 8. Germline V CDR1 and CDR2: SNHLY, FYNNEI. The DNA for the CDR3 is TGTGCCAGCAGTGACTGGGGCCGGGGGGTAGATACGCAGTATTTT. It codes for CASSDWGRGVDTQYF.